This TCR beta chain was sequenced during a study of OX40 agonist ivuxolimab in advanced cancers. Regarding the complete study: The costimulatory receptor OX40 (CD134) was targeted by ivuxolimab, a fully human IgG2 agonistic monoclonal antibody. In the dose-escalation cohort, roughly four fifths of patients were male, and the mean age was about 55 years, with a range of roughly 20 to 85. Intravenous ivuxolimab was administered to patients every 2 weeks at six dose levels: 0.01, 0.1, 0.3, 1.5, 3 and 10 mg/kg. Of the approximately 54 dose-escalation patients, hepatocellular carcinoma was present in 19, melanoma in around 15, renal cell carcinoma in 9 and head and neck cancer in 9. Peripheral TCRbeta sequencing aimed to test whether ivuxolimab altered TCR sequence diversity and caused clonal T-cell expansion. Partial responses were achieved by three dose-escalation patients, of whom one had hepatocellular carcinoma and two had cutaneous melanoma. The paper reports the monotherapy dose-escalation portion (N = 52 patients) of the phase I ivuxolimab trial. Patients were allowed to have had prior anti-PD-1, anti-PD-L1 or anti-CTLA-4 therapy, and less than 45% of the dose-escalation patients had previously received checkpoint inhibitors.

Genomic DNA was extracted from sorted cells for sequencing of the TCRbeta CDR3 region. The immunoSEQ Assay was used to sequence the TCRbeta CDR3 regions. Drawn from immuneACCESS, this table holds only the in-frame rearrangements with V and J called that TCRdb kept. Clones are partly lost; checked studies trace under half to an unresolved V gene and leave the rest unexplained. The sample table records some 72,000 clones; around nine tenths of these occur just once. 2.8% of the sample comes from the top ten. Concerning this clone: No antigen is known for it. The record has no base qualities; no much larger clone is one base away.

Study-wide findings and limitations: Low levels of normalized T-cell clonal expansion were also seen in some patients who did not respond. At doses of 0.1 to 3.0 mg/kg, clonal expansion of both CD4+ and CD8+ T cells in blood was seen between baseline and week 6. After ivuxolimab, more expanded clones were found on average in CD8+ T cells than in CD4+ T cells. Which antigens the clonally expanded peripheral T cells were specific for was not determined. In the 0.1-3.0 mg/kg groups, partial responders were among the patients with the lowest normalized peripheral clonal expansion, particularly in CD8+ T cells.

Patients with a history of autoimmune disease or receiving systemic immunosuppression were excluded from the trial. In every dose cohort, peripheral blood was drawn for TCR sequencing at baseline, cycle 4 day 1, and cycle 7 day 1. Samples came from an open-label, multicenter, first-in-human phase I dose-escalation trial of ivuxolimab. Adults with locally advanced or metastatic melanoma, renal cell carcinoma, hepatocellular carcinoma or head and neck squamous cell carcinoma were enrolled in the trial. Before TCR sequencing, CD4+ and CD8+ T cells were separately sorted from peripheral blood. V lost 0 bases and J lost 1 base; the stretch between them is 3 bases long. The CDR3 measures 13 amino acids from cysteine to phenylalanine. The retained sequence is limited to the CDR3, 39 bases, with the frame set at the first base. The germline V gene specifies SGHDN as CDR1 and FVKESK as CDR2.

The clonotype comes from an adult with an advanced solid tumor such as melanoma, head and neck, liver or kidney cancer. The sequence links TRBV14 to TRBJ1-1; the D gene cannot be resolved reliably. This sample comprised CD4+ or CD8+ T cells sorted from blood, obtained in a trial of the OX40 agonist ivuxolimab. The CDR3 is CASSQDRNTEAFF. The nucleotides are TGTGCCAGCAGCCAAGACAGGAACACTGAAGCTTTCTTT.